The 20 T cell receptor beta chains below all came from one sample that was sequenced in a study of cytomegalovirus exposure and HLA in healthy donors. With 60 Vbeta and 13 Jbeta primers, the PCR was carried out. The assay was immunoSEQ multiplex PCR, and TCRdb's table has in-frame clones only and misses some. Here the sample spans 100,000 to 150,000 clones, about a sixth being singletons. The sequencing sample was made of PBMCs. The receptors derive from a female donor in good health and CMV-seropositive.

The rearrangement joins TRBV9 to TRBJ2-1; D perhaps matches TRBD2 (6 bases). The germline V gene encodes CDR1 SGDLS and CDR2 YYNGEE. Trimming shortened V by 4 bases and J by 5 bases, and 13 bases separated the two germline ends. This CDR3 comprises 14 residues. The CDR3 nucleotides are TGTGCCAGCAGCCCGATGGGGGGACACAATGAGCAGTTCTTC. Protein sequence: CASSPMGGHNEQFF.

Concerning this clone itself: The final CDR3 position lacks the conserved phenylalanine or tryptophan, pointing to a likely read error. It is unclear where the CDR3 begins or ends on the DNA, so no DNA is shown, and the CDR3 is as TCRdb lists it. This CDR3 reads CSVGGSNEKMFL. The V call is TRBV29-1, the J call TRBJ1-4. Including both end residues, the CDR3 is 12 amino acids long. The germline gives CDR1 SQVTM, CDR2 ANQGSEA.

This clone was seen a handful of times. V usage is TRBV6-6 and J usage is TRBJ1-1; D is perhaps TRBD1 (6 bases). Germline CDR1 MNHNY, CDR2 SVGAGI (reference sequence). The CDR3 is 14 amino acids. Trimming took off 2 bases at V and 8 bases at J, with 15 bases between the two ends. CDR3 sequence: CASSYGQGIKEAFF. CDR3 DNA sequence: TGTGCCAGCAGTTACGGGCAGGGGATTAAAGAAGCTTTCTTT.

This clone was recorded at least ten times. The J gene is TRBJ1-5, the V gene TRBV30, with D possibly matching TRBD1 (6 bases). This CDR3 spans 14 amino acids. Trimming shortened V by 2 bases and J by 3 bases, and 11 bases separated the two germline ends. Germline assignment: CDR1 GTSNPN and CDR2 SVGIG (reference sequence). The CDR3 sequence is CAWSFGQPNQPQHF. DNA for the CDR3: TGTGCCTGGAGTTTCGGACAGCCCAATCAGCCCCAGCATTTT.

The CDR3 region is CASRRTGQVDAEAFF. The CDR3 nucleotides are TGTGCCAGCAGACGAACCGGACAGGTGGACGCTGAAGCTTTCTTT. The chain has TRBV6-4 and TRBJ1-1; 7 nucleotides line up with TRBD1. The CDR3 length is 15 residues. Germline V gene sequence: CDR1 MRHNA, CDR2 SNTAGT. The J segment lost 6 bases and the V segment lost 6 bases, leaving 13 bases of the junction unmatched.

This clone occurred a few times. The genes are TRBV5-1 and TRBJ2-2, with TRBD2 identical over 13 bases. V dropped 4 bases and J dropped 6; count of bases not matched to a gene: 9. This CDR3 is built from 17 residues. Germline values: CDR1 SGHRS, CDR2 YFSETQ. This CDR3 is CASSAGTSGIIAGELFF. In nucleotides, the CDR3 is TGCGCCAGCAGCGCAGGGACTAGCGGGATTATCGCCGGGGAGCTGTTTTTT.

In its sample, this clone was seen a few times. The chain couples TRBV21-1 to TRBJ2-7; TRBD2, the table's D call, was not compared with the DNA. TRBV21-1 constitutes a pseudogene. There are 14 residues in the CDR3. The CDR3 region has the DNA TGTGCCAGCCGTCGGGACTCAAGCTCCTACGAGCAGTACTTC. Its protein product is CASRRDSSSYEQYF.

The V and J genes are TRBV5-4 and TRBJ2-7, with TRBD2 matching 8 bases. Germline assignment: CDR1 SGHNT and CDR2 YYREEE (reference sequence). CDR3 length: 15 amino acids. J was trimmed by 6 bases and V by 3 bases; bases with no gene match: 11. The CDR3 loop is CASSSLSGSVGEQYF. As DNA, the CDR3 is TGTGCCAGCAGCTCGCTCAGCGGGAGTGTCGGCGAGCAGTACTTC.

This clone was observed a few times. CDR3 sequence reads: CASSLWGRGEKLFF. The DNA for the CDR3 is TGCGCCAGCAGCTTGTGGGGGCGCGGAGAAAAACTGTTTTTT. This rearrangement joins TRBV5-1 to TRBJ1-4, with a tentative D call TRBD1 (6 bases). Germline values: CDR1 SGHRS, CDR2 YFSETQ. Between the trimmed V and J ends, which lost 1 base and 8 bases, there was a span of 12 bases. The CDR3 sequence is 14 residues long. Based on the CDR3 plus reference TRBV5-1 and TRBJ1-4, the full variable domain is KAGVTQTPRYLIKTRGQQVTLSCSPISGHRSVSWYQQTPGQGLQFLFEYFSETQRNKGNFPGRFSGRQFSNSRSEMNVSTLELGDSALYLCASSLWGRGEKLFFGSGTQLSVL.

This clone was seen a handful of times. The CDR3 nucleotides read TGTGCCAGCAGTGCGGGTAGAAGCCCAAACAATGAGCAGTTCTTC. It specifies CASSAGRSPNNEQFF. The chain recombines TRBV6-4 with TRBJ2-1; D is unresolved. Germline assignment: CDR1 MRHNA and CDR2 SNTAGT. There are 15 residues in the CDR3. Between the trimmed V and J ends, which lost 4 bases and 5 bases, there was a span of 15 bases.

The chain links TRBV30 to TRBJ2-7; perhaps TRBD2 as D (6 bases). This CDR3 is 15 amino acids long. Deletions cut 0 bases from V and 7 bases from J, with 19 bases between. The germline V gene encodes CDR1 GTSNPN and CDR2 SVGIG (reference sequence). Written as DNA, the CDR3 is TGTGCCTGGAGTGTACCGGGCGGGACCCTCATGGAGCAGTACTTC. Translated, it gives CAWSVPGGTLMEQYF.

The chain's CDR3 is CASSQVRDSNQPQHF. In nucleotides, the CDR3 is TGCGCCAGCAGCCAAGTCCGGGACAGTAATCAGCCCCAGCATTTT. The genes are TRBV4-3 and TRBJ1-5, with TRBD1 identical over 7 bases. Trimming at V came to 1 base and at J to 4 bases, leaving 4 bases not matched to a gene. Germline CDR1 LGHNA, CDR2 YSLEER. CDR3 size: 15 residues.

A few counts support this clone. V gene TRBV29-1 combines with J gene TRBJ1-4; TRBD1 might be the D (6 bases). The V gene lost 6 bases and the J gene lost 8 bases, with 19 bases spanning the gap. The CDR3 is made up of 14 amino acids. From germline, CDR1 is SQVTM and CDR2 ANQGSEA. The CDR3 coding sequence is TGCAGCGTGGGGGACATTAAAAGAGGCGAAAAACTGTTTTTT. It translates to CSVGDIKRGEKLFF.

The chain uses TRBV27 and TRBJ1-6, with 7 nucleotides matching TRBD1. Germline loops: CDR1 MNHEY, CDR2 SMNVEV (reference sequence). V shed 6 bases, J shed 6 bases, and the junction held 8 bases outside the gene matches. The length of the CDR3 is 15 residues. CDR3 nucleotides: TGTGCCAGCAGCTCCGACAGGGCTGCTAATTCACCCCTCCACTTT. It yields the protein CASSSDRAANSPLHF.

V usage is TRBV5-1 and J usage is TRBJ2-5; 7 bases line up with TRBD2. This CDR3 is 16 amino acids long. Germline V gene sequence: CDR1 SGHRS, CDR2 YFSETQ. J was trimmed by 4 bases and V by 0 bases; bases with no gene match: 9. The DNA of the CDR3 is TGCGCCAGCAGCTTGGATCCAGGGAGGGTAGGAGAGACCCAGTACTTC. It specifies CASSLDPGRVGETQYF.

DNA for the CDR3: TGCGCCAGCAGCTTGGAGGGGACAGGGGGGACCCAGTACTTC. Translating it yields CASSLEGTGGTQYF. The rearrangement joins TRBV5-1 to TRBJ2-5, with TRBD1 matching 11 bases. The CDR3 totals 14 residues. Germline-derived CDR1 and CDR2 are SGHRS and YFSETQ. The V gene end was trimmed by 0 bases and the J gene end by 7 bases; junction bases not matched to a gene: 2.

This clone was seen a handful of times. The CDR3 coding sequence is TGTGCCAGCAGTTTATGGGACAGTGCAAACAATGAGCAGTTCTTC. It is translated as CASSLWDSANNEQFF. The rearrangement uses TRBV27 and TRBJ2-1; 7 bases fit TRBD1. CDR1 and CDR2 from the germline V gene are MNHEY and SMNVEV (reference sequence). CDR3 length equals 15 residues. J gave up 5 bases and V 1 base, and 5 bases lay outside the gene matches.

The chain uses TRBV27 and TRBJ1-1; the D is unclear. The CDR3 runs to 14 residues. CDR1 and CDR2 from the germline V gene are MNHEY and SMNVEV (reference sequence). Trimming left V 6 bases short and J 1 base short, with 12 bases between. In nucleotides, the CDR3 is TGTGCCAGCAGCCCCGGGAATAGGAACACTGAAGCTTTCTTT. Amino acids: CASSPGNRNTEAFF.

This clone showed up just a few times. The J gene is TRBJ1-1, the V gene TRBV5-3, with 8 bases aligning to TRBD1. TRBV5-3 is assigned to the ORF class and has an uncertain function. This CDR3 is built from 14 residues. Trimming at V came to 6 bases and at J to 3 bases, leaving 7 bases not matched to a gene. Here the CDR3 reads CARNDRGGDTEAFF. The CDR3 region has the DNA TGTGCCAGAAACGACAGGGGAGGGGACACTGAAGCTTTCTTT.

This clone was recorded only once. The CDR3 protein is CASSYYGLTSGGYTF. Written as DNA, the CDR3 is TGTGCCAGCAGTTACTACGGTTTGACTTCGGGAGGCTACACCTTC. The J gene is TRBJ1-2, the V gene TRBV6-6; no clear D. Germline CDR1 MNHNY, CDR2 SVGAGI (reference sequence). V shed 1 base and J shed 8 bases, with 17 bases lying between them. CDR3 length equals 15 residues.